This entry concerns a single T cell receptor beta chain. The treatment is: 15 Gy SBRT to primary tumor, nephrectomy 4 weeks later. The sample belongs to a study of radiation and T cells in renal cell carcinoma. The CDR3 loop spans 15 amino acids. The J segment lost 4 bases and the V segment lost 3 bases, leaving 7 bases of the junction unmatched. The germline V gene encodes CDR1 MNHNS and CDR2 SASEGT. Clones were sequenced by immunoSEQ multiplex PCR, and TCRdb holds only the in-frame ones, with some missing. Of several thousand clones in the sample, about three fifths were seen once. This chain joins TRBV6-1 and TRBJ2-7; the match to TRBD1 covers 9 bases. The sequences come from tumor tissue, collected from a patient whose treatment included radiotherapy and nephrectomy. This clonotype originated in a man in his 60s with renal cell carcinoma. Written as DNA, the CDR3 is TGTGCCAGCAGTGAGGCCGGGACAGGGTTATACGAGCAGTACTTC. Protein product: CASSEAGTGLYEQYF.